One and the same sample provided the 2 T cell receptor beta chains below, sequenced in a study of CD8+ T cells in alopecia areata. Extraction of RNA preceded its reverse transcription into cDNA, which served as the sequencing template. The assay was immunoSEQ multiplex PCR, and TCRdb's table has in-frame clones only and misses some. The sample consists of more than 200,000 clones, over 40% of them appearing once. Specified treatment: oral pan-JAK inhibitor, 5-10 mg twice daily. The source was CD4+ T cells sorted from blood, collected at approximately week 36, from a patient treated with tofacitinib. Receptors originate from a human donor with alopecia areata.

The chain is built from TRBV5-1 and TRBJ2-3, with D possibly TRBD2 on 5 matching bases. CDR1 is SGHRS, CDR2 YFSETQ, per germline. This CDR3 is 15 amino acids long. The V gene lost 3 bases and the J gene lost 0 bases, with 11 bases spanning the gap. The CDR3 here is CASSSGRTSTDTQYF. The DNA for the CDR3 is TGCGCCAGCAGCTCCGGACGGACTAGCACAGATACGCAGTATTTT.

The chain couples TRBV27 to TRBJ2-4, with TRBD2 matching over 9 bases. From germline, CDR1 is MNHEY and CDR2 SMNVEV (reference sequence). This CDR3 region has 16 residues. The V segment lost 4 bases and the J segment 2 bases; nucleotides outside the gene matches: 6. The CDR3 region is CASSSLAGTTKNIQYF. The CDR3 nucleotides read TGTGCCAGCAGTTCTCTAGCGGGAACAACCAAAAACATTCAGTACTTC.